A selection of T cell receptor beta chains follows, all from one sample in a study of shared clonotypes between healthy human individuals. Clones were read by immunoSEQ multiplex PCR, and TCRdb kept only the in-frame ones, dropping some. Of under 1,100,000 clones listed, more than 65% are singletons. The specimen was memory CD4+ T cells sorted from blood. These receptors came from a man aged 18 to 35 in good health. The conserved cysteine and the conserved F or W are not part of the CDR3 here.

CDR3: ASSESWR; V: TRBV10-1; J: TRBJ2-7
CDR3: ASSLVGQNYEQY; V: TRBV5-1; J: TRBJ2-7
CDR3: ASSSGSNTEAF; V: TRBV5-1; J: TRBJ1-1
CDR3: SARDPLTQY; V: TRBV20-1; J: TRBJ2-3
CDR3: ASSFSPDETQY; V: TRBV7-2; J: TRBJ2-5
CDR3: ASSSAPGQGSYEQY; V: TRBV28; J: TRBJ2-7
CDR3: ASSLIDRDDYGYT; V: TRBV5-4; J: TRBJ1-2
CDR3: ASSYSPVGAYEQY; V: TRBV6-5; J: TRBJ2-7
CDR3: ASSLHGTGSEEQY; V: TRBV18; J: TRBJ2-7
CDR3: ASSEAGGATLSSGNTIY; V: TRBV6-1; J: TRBJ1-3
CDR3: ASRGGQSKSYEQY; V: TRBV5-8; J: TRBJ2-7
CDR3: ASSGHIYKGQGATEAF; V: TRBV9; J: TRBJ1-1
CDR3: ASSSLTGRTGTEAF; V: TRBV11-2; J: TRBJ1-1
CDR3: ASSPGQNQPQH; V: TRBV18; J: TRBJ1-5
CDR3: ARSLESRRRTEAF; V: TRBV5-3; J: TRBJ1-1
CDR3: ASSVGSPSGIEEQF; V: TRBV9; J: TRBJ2-1
CDR3: ASSFDGQGTSAGVTDTQY; V: TRBV6-8; J: TRBJ2-3
CDR3: ASSLGQGGNEKLF; V: TRBV5-4; J: TRBJ1-4
CDR3: ASSSYVILTYNEQF; V: TRBV5-5; J: TRBJ2-1
CDR3: ASSFGQGAIWGYT; V: TRBV11-2; J: TRBJ1-2
CDR3: ASKGGGNRGTGELF; V: TRBV2; J: TRBJ2-2
CDR3: AWNGDRANQPQH; V: TRBV30; J: TRBJ1-5
CDR3: AIPPGGTSGKGEQF; V: TRBV9; J: TRBJ2-1
CDR3: ASSELINSYNSPLH; V: TRBV6-1; J: TRBJ1-6
CDR3: ASSSLTGGVHEQY; V: TRBV11-2; J: TRBJ2-7
CDR3: ASSPRGDSSYNEQF; V: TRBV18; J: TRBJ2-1
CDR3: ASSPTGAGANVLT; V: TRBV28; J: TRBJ2-6
CDR3: ASRRTGNNNSPLH; V: TRBV5-1; J: TRBJ1-6
CDR3: SVEQSLGETQY; V: TRBV29-1; J: TRBJ2-5
CDR3: ASSVELATEQF; V: TRBV9; J: TRBJ2-1
CDR3: ASSRDRVTGELF; V: TRBV14; J: TRBJ2-2
CDR3: ASSLLAGARDTQY; V: TRBV5-5; J: TRBJ2-3
CDR3: ASSASGTNTGELF; V: TRBV19; J: TRBJ2-2
CDR3: ASSLALQGAIGELF; V: TRBV5-4; J: TRBJ2-2
CDR3: AWSPSGRKTQY; V: TRBV30; J: TRBJ2-5
CDR3: ASSPTSPGRSSYEQY; V: TRBV11-2; J: TRBJ2-7
CDR3: SVEVTSAYNEQF; V: TRBV29-1; J: TRBJ2-1
CDR3: ASSELSGVIHEQY; V: TRBV2; J: TRBJ2-7
CDR3: ASSPTQGMGSNQPQH; V: TRBV9; J: TRBJ1-5
CDR3: ASSIVRQGYYGYT; V: TRBV19; J: TRBJ1-2
CDR3: ASTRLEGYNQPQH; V: TRBV19; J: TRBJ1-5
CDR3: ASSSPDPGSPSGTDTQY; V: TRBV21-1; J: TRBJ2-3
CDR3: ASSLGQFYQPQH; V: TRBV28; J: TRBJ1-5
CDR3: ASSLSSQPDYNSPLH; V: TRBV27; J: TRBJ1-6
CDR3: ASSFTGTYEQY; V: TRBV5-5; J: TRBJ2-7
CDR3: ASSLEDWGVGSPLH; V: TRBV5-6; J: TRBJ1-6
CDR3: ASSPRDRSYNEQF; V: TRBV9; J: TRBJ2-1
CDR3: ASSPGQAGNTIY; V: TRBV5-1; J: TRBJ1-3
CDR3: SARAGTTSGNTIY; V: TRBV29-1; J: TRBJ1-3
CDR3: ASSGGQMNTGELF; V: TRBV5-1; J: TRBJ2-2
CDR3: ASSRFSNQPQH; V: TRBV27; J: TRBJ1-5
CDR3: ASSEGGGYT; V: TRBV6-1; J: TRBJ1-2
CDR3: ASSFRQTSDTQY; V: TRBV19; J: TRBJ2-3
CDR3: AWSLIAGGSTGELF; V: TRBV30; J: TRBJ2-2
CDR3: ASSSPEGANYGYT; V: TRBV5-1; J: TRBJ1-2
CDR3: AISESVVGYT; V: TRBV10-3; J: TRBJ1-2
CDR3: ASSQVQDRGAYEQY; V: TRBV14; J: TRBJ2-7
CDR3: ASRMQGMNTEAF; V: TRBV6-4; J: TRBJ1-1
CDR3: ASSPPYGGRDNGELF; V: TRBV5-4; J: TRBJ2-2
CDR3: ASSLAGSTDTQY; V: TRBV7-9; J: TRBJ2-3